These T cell receptor beta chains were read from a single sample in a study of early stage breast cancer tumors. Only in-frame clones appear in the TCRdb table, and some are missing; sequencing was by immunoSEQ multiplex PCR. This repertoire shows about 11,000 clones, around 73% found once; its top ten account for approximately 20%. The sample comprised breast tumor tissue. The source is a person aged 40 to 49 with breast cancer. Both conserved end residues are part of each CDR3. Each record gives: CDR3 DNA, CDR3 protein, clone size, V gene, D gene, J gene, CDR3 length. A D gene is named only where the DNA matches it firmly. Size is omitted from some rows. Given values are once, few, many or a class for expanded clones.

DNA: TGTGCCAGCAGTGTCCGGGGGGCTGGGCGAGATACGCAGTATTTT
CDR3: CASSVRGAGRDTQYF
size: once
V: TRBV25-1
D: NA
J: TRBJ2-3
length: 15

DNA: TGTGCCAGCAGCGCAATCACCGGGACACTGAACACCGGGGAGCTGTTTTTT
CDR3: CASSAITGTLNTGELFF
size: few
V: TRBV2
D: NA
J: TRBJ2-2
length: 17

DNA: TGTGCCAGCAGCCGCGGCGTAGCGGGACAGGGTACCGGGGAGCTGTTTTTT
CDR3: CASSRGVAGQGTGELFF
size: NA
V: TRBV5-4
D: NA
J: TRBJ2-2
length: 17

DNA: TGTGCCAGCAGGGAGGACAGGGGCAATCAGCCCCAGCATTTT
CDR3: CASREDRGNQPQHF
size: NA
V: TRBV2
D: TRBD1
J: TRBJ1-5
length: 14

DNA: TGTGCCATCAGTGATGCGGGAGGTACAGATACGCAGTATTTT
CDR3: CAISDAGGTDTQYF
size: NA
V: TRBV10-3
D: TRBD2
J: TRBJ2-3
length: 14

DNA: TGCGCCAGCAGCCAAGATTTGCGTGTGGGAGTGGATACGCAGTATTTT
CDR3: CASSQDLRVGVDTQYF
size: NA
V: TRBV4-1
D: NA
J: TRBJ2-3
length: 16

DNA: TGTGCCAGCAGGCGCACAACAGGGAACTATGGCTACACCTTC
CDR3: CASRRTTGNYGYTF
size: NA
V: TRBV27
D: NA
J: TRBJ1-2
length: 14

DNA: TGCAGTGCTACCGAACTATGGGAGCAGTACTTC
CDR3: CSATELWEQYF
size: NA
V: TRBV20-1
D: NA
J: TRBJ2-7
length: 11

DNA: TGCGCCAGCAGGCCTCCGGGACAGGGGGCCTACGAGCAGTACTTC
CDR3: CASRPPGQGAYEQYF
size: once
V: TRBV5-1
D: TRBD1
J: TRBJ2-7
length: 15

DNA: TGCGCCAGCAGCTTGGTGACTAGCGGTTCCTACGAGCAGTACTTC
CDR3: CASSLVTSGSYEQYF
size: NA
V: TRBV5-1
D: TRBD2
J: TRBJ2-7
length: 15

DNA: TGTGCCTGGACCAAACTAGCGGGAGATGCAGATACGCAGTATTTT
CDR3: CAWTKLAGDADTQYF
size: few
V: TRBV30
D: TRBD2
J: TRBJ2-3
length: 15

DNA: TGTGCCAGCAGTAGACAGGGGGCCGACACTGAAGCTTTCTTT
CDR3: CASSRQGADTEAFF
size: NA
V: TRBV6-6
D: TRBD1
J: TRBJ1-1
length: 14

DNA: TGTGCCAGCAGCGGCGTAAGGCAGGCCTATAATTCACCCCTCCACTTT
CDR3: CASSGVRQAYNSPLHF
size: NA
V: TRBV5-6
D: NA
J: TRBJ1-6
length: 16

DNA: TGTGCCAGCAGTTGGGACAGCAATATGGGTGGCTACACCTTC
CDR3: CASSWDSNMGGYTF
size: few
V: TRBV2
D: TRBD1
J: TRBJ1-2
length: 14

DNA: TGTGCCAGTAGTCCCAGACTAGCGGGAGAGGTTAACACCGGGGAGCTGTTTTTT
CDR3: CASSPRLAGEVNTGELFF
size: NA
V: TRBV19
D: TRBD2
J: TRBJ2-2
length: 18

DNA: TGCAGCGTACCGGGACTAGCGGGAGCCCCAGATACGCAGTATTTT
CDR3: CSVPGLAGAPDTQYF
size: NA
V: TRBV29-1
D: TRBD2
J: TRBJ2-3
length: 15

DNA: TGTGCCAGCACCCGACTAGCGGGAGTTTACGAGCAGTACTTC
CDR3: CASTRLAGVYEQYF
size: NA
V: TRBV7-2
D: TRBD2
J: TRBJ2-7
length: 14

DNA: TGTGCCAGCAGTCTACGAACTAGCGGGAGAGGAGAGCAGTTCTTC
CDR3: CASSLRTSGRGEQFF
size: few
V: TRBV27
D: TRBD2
J: TRBJ2-1
length: 15

DNA: TGTGCCAGCAGTGAAGGTCTTCGTGGCTACACCTTC
CDR3: CASSEGLRGYTF
size: NA
V: TRBV25-1
D: NA
J: TRBJ1-2
length: 12

DNA: TGTGCCAGCACCCAACGGCAGGCGGTCGAGCAGTACTTC
CDR3: CASTQRQAVEQYF
size: few
V: TRBV2
D: NA
J: TRBJ2-7
length: 13

DNA: TGCGCCAGCAGCCAAGATGGGGCGGGTACTACGGGAGAGACCCAGTACTTC
CDR3: CASSQDGAGTTGETQYF
size: NA
V: TRBV4-1
D: NA
J: TRBJ2-5
length: 17

DNA: TGCAGTCCTTACGACAGCGATGAAGCTTTCTTT
CDR3: CSPYDSDEAFF
size: few
V: TRBV20-1
D: NA
J: TRBJ1-1
length: 11

DNA: TGTGCCAGCAGTCTCACAGGGGCGACGGTGATGAACACTGAAGCTTTCTTT
CDR3: CASSLTGATVMNTEAFF
size: NA
V: TRBV27
D: TRBD1
J: TRBJ1-1
length: 17

DNA: TGTGCCAGCAGCGTGACAGGCCGGCAGACCCAGTACTTC
CDR3: CASSVTGRQTQYF
size: NA
V: TRBV7-2
D: NA
J: TRBJ2-5
length: 13

DNA: TGTGCCAGCGGCCCGGGACTAGCTCGGAATGAGCAGTTCTTC
CDR3: CASGPGLARNEQFF
size: NA
V: TRBV6-5
D: TRBD2
J: TRBJ2-1
length: 14

DNA: TGTGCCAGCAGCTTAGGGGCTAGCGGGGAGCAATTC
CDR3: CASSLGASGEQF
size: NA
V: TRBV7-9
D: TRBD2
J: TRBJ2-7
length: 12

DNA: TGTGCCAGCTCAGCCTCTAGAACCACAGATACGCAGTATTTT
CDR3: CASSASRTTDTQYF
size: NA
V: TRBV18
D: NA
J: TRBJ2-3
length: 14

DNA: TGCGCCAGCAGCACTAGCGGGAGCTCTAGTACGCAGTATTTT
CDR3: CASSTSGSSSTQYF
size: NA
V: TRBV5-1
D: TRBD2
J: TRBJ2-3
length: 14

DNA: TGTGCCAGCAGCTTAACGGGAGAGACCCAGTACTTC
CDR3: CASSLTGETQYF
size: NA
V: TRBV11-2
D: NA
J: TRBJ2-5
length: 12

DNA: TGTGCCAGCAGCTACTATCAGGGGGGCTATGGCTACACCTTC
CDR3: CASSYYQGGYGYTF
size: NA
V: TRBV16
D: TRBD1
J: TRBJ1-2
length: 14

DNA: TGCGCCAGCAGCCAAGTTCCTCCAGGGTTGAACACTGAAGCTTTCTTT
CDR3: CASSQVPPGLNTEAFF
size: large
V: TRBV4-1
D: NA
J: TRBJ1-1
length: 16

DNA: TGTGCCTGGAGGGGGGACCCTTCACCCCTCCACTTT
CDR3: CAWRGDPSPLHF
size: NA
V: TRBV30
D: NA
J: TRBJ1-6
length: 12

DNA: TGTGCCAGCAGCTTAGGAATGGGACCCACAGATACGCAGTATTTT
CDR3: CASSLGMGPTDTQYF
size: few
V: TRBV7-9
D: NA
J: TRBJ2-3
length: 15

DNA: TGTGCCAGCTCACCAGTCTTCTCCGGGACAGGGGATGAAAAACTGTTTTTT
CDR3: CASSPVFSGTGDEKLFF
size: NA
V: TRBV18
D: TRBD1
J: TRBJ1-4
length: 17